This T cell receptor (beta chain) is drawn from a study of lymphopenia after photon versus proton radiotherapy. Produced via immunoSEQ multiplex PCR; TCRdb's table is partial and in-frame only. The sample lists 55,000 to 85,000 clones, around 93% occurring once. Trimming took off 3 bases at V and 0 bases at J, with 9 bases between the two ends. The germline V gene has CDR1 SQVTM and CDR2 ANQGSEA. CDR3 length equals 13 residues. This sequence joins TRBV29-1 and TRBJ2-7; D unresolved. The sequence came from a woman aged 40 to 50 with cholangiocarcinoma. The sample was peripheral blood, taken from a patient treated with photon-based radiotherapy. The CDR3 nucleotides read TGCAGCGTTGAGAGGCTCGACTCCTACGAGCAGTACTTC. Translated, it gives CSVERLDSYEQYF.